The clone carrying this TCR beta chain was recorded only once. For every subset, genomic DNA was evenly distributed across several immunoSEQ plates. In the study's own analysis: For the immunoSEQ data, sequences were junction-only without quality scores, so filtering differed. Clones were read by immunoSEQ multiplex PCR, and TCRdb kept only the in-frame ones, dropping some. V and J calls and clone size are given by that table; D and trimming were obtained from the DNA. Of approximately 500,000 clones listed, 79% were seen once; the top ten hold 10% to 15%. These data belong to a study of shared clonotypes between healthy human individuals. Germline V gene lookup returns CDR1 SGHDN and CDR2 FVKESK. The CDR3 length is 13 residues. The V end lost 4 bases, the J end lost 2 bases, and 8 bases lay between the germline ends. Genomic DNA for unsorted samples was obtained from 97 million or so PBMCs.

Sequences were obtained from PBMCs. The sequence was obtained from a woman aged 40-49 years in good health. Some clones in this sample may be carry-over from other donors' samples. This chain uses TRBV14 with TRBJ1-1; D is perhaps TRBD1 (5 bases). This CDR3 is CASSLQVNTEAFF. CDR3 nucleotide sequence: TGTGCCAGCAGCCTACAGGTCAACACTGAAGCTTTCTTT.